One and the same sample provided the 10 T cell receptor beta chains below, sequenced in a study of blood T cell repertoires in COVID-19. TCRdb's copy holds only in-frame clones and misses some; the assay was immunoSEQ multiplex PCR. The sample comprises approximately 210,000 clones, about 86% of which are singletons, and 1.5% rests with the top ten. The sample was peripheral blood. Receptors originate from a man in his late teens or twenties with active or convalescent COVID-19.

The chain uses TRBV19 and TRBJ2-3; D perhaps matches TRBD2 (5 bases). The V and J ends lost 3 bases and 2 bases respectively, with 12 bases between them. Germline values: CDR1 LNHDA, CDR2 SQIVND (reference sequence). The CDR3 covers 15 residues. Here the CDR3 reads CASSMWQEVTDTQYF. The CDR3 DNA sequence: TGTGCCAGTAGTATGTGGCAGGAGGTCACAGATACGCAGTATTTT.

This clone has just one count. This chain uses TRBV25-1 with TRBJ2-2; 13 bases agree with TRBD2. The CDR3 is 16 amino acids. Germline loops: CDR1 MGHDK, CDR2 SYGVNS. The J segment lost 7 bases and the V segment lost 4 bases, leaving 6 bases of the junction unmatched. CDR3 sequence (DNA): TGTGCCAGCAGTGTGACTAGCGGGAGGTTCGTCGGGGAGCTGTTTTTT. This codes for CASSVTSGRFVGELFF. The full variable domain, with the rest looked up from reference TRBV25-1 and TRBJ2-2, is EADIYQTPRYLVIGTGKKITLECSQTMGHDKMYWYQQDPGMELHLIHYSYGVNSTEKGDLSSESTVSRIRTEHFPLTLESARPSHTSQYLCASSVTSGRFVGELFFGEGSRLTVL.

The chain's CDR3 is CASSSLMSGQPQHF. CDR3 bases: TGTGCCAGCAGCTCCCTAATGTCAGGGCAGCCCCAGCATTTT. The V gene is TRBV7-9, the J gene TRBJ1-5; D perhaps matches TRBD1 (5 bases). V lost 4 bases, J lost 7 bases, and 14 bases lay in between. Germline CDR1 reads SEHNR; CDR2 reads FQNEAQ (reference sequence). This CDR3 spans 14 amino acids. Filled out from reference TRBV7-9 and TRBJ1-5, the complete variable domain reads DTGVSQNPRHKITKRGQNVTFRCDPISEHNRLYWYRQTLGQGPEFLTYFQNEAQLEKSRLLSDRFSAERPKGSFSTLEIQRTEQGDSAMYLCASSSLMSGQPQHFGDGTRLSIL.

The V gene is TRBV12-3 or TRBV12-4, the J gene TRBJ2-1, with D unresolved. The CDR3 has 12 amino acids. V shed 1 base and J shed 6 bases, with 4 bases lying between them. CDR3 amino acids: CASSLGVNEQFF. In DNA form, the CDR3 reads TGTGCCAGCAGTTTAGGAGTCAATGAGCAGTTCTTC.

The V call is TRBV5-1, the J call TRBJ2-1, with 7 bases identical to TRBD2. The germline gives CDR1 SGHRS, CDR2 YFSETQ. The CDR3 consists of 17 residues. V was clipped by 4 bases and J by 8 bases; unmatched bases: 18. In nucleotides, the CDR3 is TGCGCCAGCAGCCCCGCGGAAGCGGGAAGTATCGTAGATGAGCAGTTCTTC. Translated: CASSPAEAGSIVDEQFF. The variable domain in full, with the rest retrieved from reference TRBV5-1 and TRBJ2-1, is KAGVTQTPRYLIKTRGQQVTLSCSPISGHRSVSWYQQTPGQGLQFLFEYFSETQRNKGNFPGRFSGRQFSNSRSEMNVSTLELGDSALYLCASSPAEAGSIVDEQFFGPGTRLTVL.

This clone was seen more than once but under ten times. CDR3 nucleotide sequence: TGTGCCAGCAGCTTAGTGGGACAGGGGGTCGGAGAAAAACTGTTTTTT. Amino acid sequence: CASSLVGQGVGEKLFF. This chain connects TRBV11-2 to TRBJ1-4; the match to TRBD1 covers 11 bases. V shed 1 base, J shed 8 bases, and the junction held 6 bases outside the gene matches. From germline, CDR1 is SGHAT and CDR2 FQNNGV. There are 16 residues in the CDR3.

The genes are TRBV2 and TRBJ1-6; TRBD1 matches 7 bases. The length of the CDR3 is 14 residues. Germline CDR1 and CDR2: SNHLY and FYNNEI. Trimming took 6 bases from V and 10 from J; bases not matched to a gene: 9. The CDR3 is CASSLDRVGSPLHF. DNA of the CDR3: TGTGCCAGCAGCCTTGACAGGGTAGGATCACCCCTCCACTTT.

The chain couples TRBV12-5 to TRBJ2-5, with a possible D match to TRBD2 (5 bases). Germline values: CDR1 LGHNT, CDR2 FRNRAP. The V and J ends lost 3 bases and 2 bases respectively, with 10 bases between them. The CDR3 contains 14 residues. The CDR3 coding sequence is TGTGCTAGTGGTTTTTTATCGGGGCAAGAGACCCAGTACTTC. Protein: CASGFLSGQETQYF.

The V gene is TRBV7-2, the J gene TRBJ2-7; a weak D match, TRBD2 (6 bases). CDR3 length: 15 amino acids. Per germline, CDR1 SGHTA and CDR2 FQGNSA. Trimming removed 1 base from V and 3 bases from J, with 13 bases in between. The CDR3 sequence: CASSLGDGGLYEQYF. CDR3 nucleotide sequence: TGTGCCAGCAGCTTAGGAGACGGGGGTCTCTACGAGCAGTACTTC.

This rearrangement joins TRBV7-4 to TRBJ1-5, with TRBD1 matching 7 bases. Germline values: CDR1 SGHVT, CDR2 SQSDAQ. This CDR3 region has 16 residues. V was clipped by 1 base and J by 0 bases; unmatched bases: 3. The CDR3 region has the DNA TGTGCCAGCAGCTTAGGGGACAGCCATAGCAATCAGCCCCAGCATTTT. Translating it yields CASSLGDSHSNQPQHF.